This T cell receptor beta chain was identified during a study of beta chain features in type 1 diabetes. Turning to the study itself: Across every sample, 100 million to 130 million sorted cells were examined in total. Study-level results: There was a moderate but significant shortening of TCRB CDR3s in all four CD4+ subsets of Type 1 diabetes patients. More deletions and fewer insertions at VDJ junctions were seen in type 1 diabetes patients.

This clone came up a few times. As yet, its antigen is unknown. Blood was collected once per donor into heparin, averaging about 120 mL. A CD45RO/CCR7/CD25/CD127/CD95/CD27 panel sorted naive, central memory, regulatory and stem cell-like memory CD4+ cells. Sequenced material consisted of expressed TCRB transcripts (all of the isolated RNA was reverse transcribed). Using immunoSEQ multiplex PCR, the repertoire was profiled, and TCRdb retains in-frame clones only, with some absent. Here the sample spans 150,000 to 200,000 clones, approximately 8.7% being singletons. CDR3 length: 14 residues. The germline V and J ends were trimmed by 4 bases and 1 base, with 5 bases remaining between them. Germline V CDR1 and CDR2: MNHEY, SVGAGI.

Sequences were obtained from central memory CD4+ T cells from blood. The rearrangement uses TRBV6-5 and TRBJ2-6; unclear D gene. The source is a woman in her 30s with type 1 diabetes. The CDR3 sequence: CASSLTSGANVLTF. DNA for the CDR3: TGTGCCAGCAGTTTGACTTCTGGGGCCAACGTCCTGACTTTC.